Below are 2 T cell receptor beta chains sequenced from a single sample in a study of early T cells in non-severe SARS-CoV-2 infection. TCRdb independently ran MiXCR on the 5' RACE reads; one entry per CDR3 protein. Among some 36,000 distinct CDR3 sequences, around 6.3% were seen once, and the ten largest hold about 5.5%. What was sequenced was whole blood. The receptors shown here come from an adult who was a healthcare worker with PCR-confirmed SARS-CoV-2 infection or an uninfected control (not recorded which).

This clonotype was recorded many times. This chain connects TRBV27 to TRBJ2-7; D is unresolved. V shed 2 bases and J shed 4 bases, with 12 bases lying between them. Germline CDR1 is MNHEY and CDR2 is SMNVEV (reference sequence). The CDR3 is made up of 14 amino acids. Here the CDR3 DNA reads TGTGCCAGCAGTTTAGGACCGCACGCTTACGAGCAGTACTTC. This codes for CASSLGPHAYEQYF.

This clonotype was recorded at least ten times. The chain joins TRBV7-9 to TRBJ2-7, with D possibly matching TRBD1 (6 bases). Germline CDR1 is SEHNR and CDR2 is FQNEAQ (reference sequence). The V gene lost 6 bases and the J gene lost 0 bases, with 9 bases spanning the gap. The CDR3 runs to 13 residues. In nucleotides, the CDR3 is TGTGCCAGCAGAGACAGGAGCTCCTACGAGCAGTACTTC. Translated: CASRDRSSYEQYF.